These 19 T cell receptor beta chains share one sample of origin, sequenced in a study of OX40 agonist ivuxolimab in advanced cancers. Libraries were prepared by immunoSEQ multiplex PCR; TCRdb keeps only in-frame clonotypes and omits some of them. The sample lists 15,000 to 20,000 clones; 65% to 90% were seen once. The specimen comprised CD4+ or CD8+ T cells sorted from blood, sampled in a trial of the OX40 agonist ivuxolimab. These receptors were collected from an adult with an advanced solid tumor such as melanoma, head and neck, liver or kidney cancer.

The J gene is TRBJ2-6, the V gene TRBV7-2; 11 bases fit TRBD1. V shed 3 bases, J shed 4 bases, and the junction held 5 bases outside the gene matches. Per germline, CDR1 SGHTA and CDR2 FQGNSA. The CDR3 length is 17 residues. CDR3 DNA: TGTGCCAGCAGCTTCGGACAGGGGGCGCCCGGGGCCAACGTCCTGACTTTC. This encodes CASSFGQGAPGANVLTF.

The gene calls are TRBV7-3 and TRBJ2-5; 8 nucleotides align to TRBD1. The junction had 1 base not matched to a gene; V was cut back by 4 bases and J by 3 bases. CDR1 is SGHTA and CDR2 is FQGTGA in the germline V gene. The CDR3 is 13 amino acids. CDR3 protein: CASSSDREETQYF. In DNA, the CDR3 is TGTGCCAGCAGCTCGGACAGGGAAGAGACCCAGTACTTC.

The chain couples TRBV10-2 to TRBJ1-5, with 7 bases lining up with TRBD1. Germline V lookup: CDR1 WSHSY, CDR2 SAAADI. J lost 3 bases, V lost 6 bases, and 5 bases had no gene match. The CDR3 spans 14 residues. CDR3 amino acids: CASRQGQVNQPQHF. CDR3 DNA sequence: TGCGCCAGCAGACAAGGACAGGTCAATCAGCCCCAGCATTTT.

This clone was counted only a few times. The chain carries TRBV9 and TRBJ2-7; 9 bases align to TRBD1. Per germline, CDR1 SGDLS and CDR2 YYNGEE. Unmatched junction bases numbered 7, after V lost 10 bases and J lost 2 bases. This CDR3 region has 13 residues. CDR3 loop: CASGGQGAYEQYF. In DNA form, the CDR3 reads TGTGCCTCTGGGGGACAGGGCGCCTACGAGCAGTACTTC.

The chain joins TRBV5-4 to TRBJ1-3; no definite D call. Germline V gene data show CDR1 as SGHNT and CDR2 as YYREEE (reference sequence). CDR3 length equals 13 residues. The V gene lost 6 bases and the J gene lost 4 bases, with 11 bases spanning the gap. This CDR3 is CASTPREGNTIYF. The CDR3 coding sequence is TGTGCCAGCACCCCGAGAGAGGGAAACACCATATATTTT.

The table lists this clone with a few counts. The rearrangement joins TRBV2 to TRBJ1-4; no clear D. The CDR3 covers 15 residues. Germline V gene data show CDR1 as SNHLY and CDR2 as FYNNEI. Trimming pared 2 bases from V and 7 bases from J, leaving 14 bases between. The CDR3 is CASSEYVGMGEKLFF. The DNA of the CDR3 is TGTGCCAGCAGTGAATATGTGGGAATGGGTGAAAAACTGTTTTTT.

The CDR3 sequence: CASSLAEQPGYTF. The CDR3 nucleotides read TGTGCCAGCAGCTTAGCGGAACAGCCTGGCTACACCTTC. J is TRBJ1-2 and V is TRBV7-9; D is ambiguous. This CDR3 is built from 13 residues. Germline lookup yields CDR1 SEHNR and CDR2 FQNEAQ (reference sequence). Trimming stripped 0 bases from V and 7 bases from J, with 9 bases between.

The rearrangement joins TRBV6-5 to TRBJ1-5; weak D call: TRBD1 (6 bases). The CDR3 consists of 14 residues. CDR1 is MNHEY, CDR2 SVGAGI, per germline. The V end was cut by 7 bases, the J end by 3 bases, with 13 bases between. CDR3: CASKGEEDNQPQHF. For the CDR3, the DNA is TGTGCCAGCAAGGGGGAAGAGGACAATCAGCCCCAGCATTTT.

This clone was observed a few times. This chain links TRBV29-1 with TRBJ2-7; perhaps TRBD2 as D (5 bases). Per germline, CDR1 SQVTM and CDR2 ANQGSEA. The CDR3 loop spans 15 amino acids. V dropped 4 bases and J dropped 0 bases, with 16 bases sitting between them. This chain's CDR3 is CSVVSGGSPSYEQYF. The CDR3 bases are TGCAGCGTTGTTTCGGGTGGGAGCCCCTCCTACGAGCAGTACTTC.

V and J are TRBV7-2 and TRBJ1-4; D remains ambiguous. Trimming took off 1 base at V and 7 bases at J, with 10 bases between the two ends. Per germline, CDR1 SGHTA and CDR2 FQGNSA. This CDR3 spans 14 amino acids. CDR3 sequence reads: CASSLGGLGEKLFF. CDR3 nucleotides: TGTGCCAGCAGCTTAGGGGGTTTAGGTGAAAAACTGTTTTTT.

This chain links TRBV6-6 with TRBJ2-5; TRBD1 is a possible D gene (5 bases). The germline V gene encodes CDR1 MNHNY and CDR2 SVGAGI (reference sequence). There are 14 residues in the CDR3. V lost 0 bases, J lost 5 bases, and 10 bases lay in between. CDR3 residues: CASSYSRQGETQYF. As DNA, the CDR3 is TGTGCCAGCAGTTACTCGCGGCAGGGTGAGACCCAGTACTTC.

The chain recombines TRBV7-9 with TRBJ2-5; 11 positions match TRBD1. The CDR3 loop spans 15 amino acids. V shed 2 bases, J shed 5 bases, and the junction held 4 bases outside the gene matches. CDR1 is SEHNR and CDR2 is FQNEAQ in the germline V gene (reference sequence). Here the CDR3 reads CASSLYGQGAETQYF. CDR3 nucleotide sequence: TGTGCCAGCAGCTTATACGGACAGGGGGCTGAGACCCAGTACTTC.

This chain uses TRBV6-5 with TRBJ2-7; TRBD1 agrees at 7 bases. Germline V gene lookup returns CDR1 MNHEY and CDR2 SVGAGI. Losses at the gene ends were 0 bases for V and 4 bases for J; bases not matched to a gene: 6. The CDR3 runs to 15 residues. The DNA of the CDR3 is TGTGCCAGCAGTTACTCGACGGGACAGACTTACGAGCAGTACTTC. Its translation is CASSYSTGQTYEQYF.

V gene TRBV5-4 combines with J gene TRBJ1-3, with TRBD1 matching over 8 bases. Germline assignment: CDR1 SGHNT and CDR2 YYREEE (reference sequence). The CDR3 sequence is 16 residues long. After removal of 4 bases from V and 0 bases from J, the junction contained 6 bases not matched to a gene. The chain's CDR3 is CASSPGGLSSGNTIYF. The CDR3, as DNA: TGTGCCAGCAGCCCAGGGGGCCTTTCCTCTGGAAACACCATATATTTT.

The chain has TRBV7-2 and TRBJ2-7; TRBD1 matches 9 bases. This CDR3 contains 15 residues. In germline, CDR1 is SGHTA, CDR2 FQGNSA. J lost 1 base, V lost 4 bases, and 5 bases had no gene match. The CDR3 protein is CASSYRQGESYEQYF. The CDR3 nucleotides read TGTGCCAGCAGCTACCGACAGGGGGAGTCCTACGAGCAGTACTTC.

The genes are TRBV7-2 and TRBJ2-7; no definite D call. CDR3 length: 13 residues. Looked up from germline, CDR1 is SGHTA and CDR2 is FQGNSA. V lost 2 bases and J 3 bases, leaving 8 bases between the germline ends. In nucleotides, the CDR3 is TGTGCCAGCAGCTTACCCCCTCTCTACGAGCAGTACTTC. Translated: CASSLPPLYEQYF.

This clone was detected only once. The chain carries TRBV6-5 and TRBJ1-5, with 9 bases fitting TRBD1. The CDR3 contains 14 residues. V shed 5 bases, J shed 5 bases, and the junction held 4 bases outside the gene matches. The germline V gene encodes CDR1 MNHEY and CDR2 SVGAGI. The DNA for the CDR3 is TGTGCCAGCAGTACAGGGGGCGCGTATCAGCCCCAGCATTTT. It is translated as CASSTGGAYQPQHF.

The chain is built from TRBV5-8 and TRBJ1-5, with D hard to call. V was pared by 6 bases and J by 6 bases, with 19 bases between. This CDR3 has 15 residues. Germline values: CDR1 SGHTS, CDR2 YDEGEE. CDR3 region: CASNLGLPRGQPQHF. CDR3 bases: TGTGCCAGCAACCTTGGACTGCCACGGGGTCAGCCCCAGCATTTT.

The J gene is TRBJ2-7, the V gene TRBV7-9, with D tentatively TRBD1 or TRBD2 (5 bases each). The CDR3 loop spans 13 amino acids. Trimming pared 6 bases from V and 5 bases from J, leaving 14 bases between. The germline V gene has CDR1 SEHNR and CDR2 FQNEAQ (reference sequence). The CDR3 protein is CASRTGQIHEQYF. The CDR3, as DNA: TGTGCCAGCAGAACGGGGCAAATCCACGAGCAGTACTTC.